A selection of T cell receptor beta chains follows, all from one sample in a study of blood T cell repertoires in COVID-19. The repertoire was sequenced with immunoSEQ multiplex PCR; TCRdb's copy has only in-frame clones and lacks some. The sample has roughly 130,000 clones; roughly 84% are singletons. The sequenced sample consisted of peripheral blood. These receptors were taken from a woman between 25 and 40 years old who had recovered from COVID-19. Both conserved end residues are part of each CDR3. The order of the fields is V gene, CDR3 protein.

V: TRBV5-1
CDR3: CASTPDRANYGYTF

V: TRBV7-6
CDR3: CASSLPVAEAGNTGELFF

V: TRBV7-6
CDR3: CASSQGTSGIVADTQYF

V: TRBV2
CDR3: CASSEMTGRSYEQYF

V: TRBV18
CDR3: CASSPPGTGASSSPLHF

V: TRBV7-8
CDR3: CASSARRGSLDYEQYF

V: TRBV6-1
CDR3: CASSEYEGAYGYTF

V: TRBV13
CDR3: CASSSRQGRSYEQYF

V: TRBV5-1
CDR3: CASSLGTSGGSSTDTQYF

V: TRBV19
CDR3: CASSAGLRLAGLYEQYF

V: TRBV6-2/TRBV6-3
CDR3: CASSYSSSSEGARLVNEQFF

V: TRBV12-3/TRBV12-4
CDR3: CASSLSRVYGYTF

V: TRBV7-8
CDR3: CASSLTGVPGELFF

V: TRBV5-1
CDR3: CASSLAQVLNTGELFF

V: TRBV4-2
CDR3: CASSPTAPNEQFF

V: TRBV12-3/TRBV12-4
CDR3: CASSSPGQGQQYF

V: TRBV5-1
CDR3: CASSYAGPGRLNTGELFF

V: TRBV29-1
CDR3: CSGRGDGEQFF

V: TRBV5-1
CDR3: CASSLWRVGTEAFF

V: TRBV7-3
CDR3: CASSPPEPGNTIYF

V: TRBV29-1
CDR3: CSVEDPGTGNPQYF

V: TRBV9
CDR3: CASSVGGETSGYEQYF

V: TRBV7-8
CDR3: CASRFTSGSADEQYF

V: TRBV4-1
CDR3: CASSWDRRGESPLHF

V: TRBV20-1
CDR3: CSASYGDNQPQHF

V: TRBV19
CDR3: CASKTLDGYTF

V: TRBV10-3
CDR3: CAISVSGGSSYEQYF

V: TRBV25-1
CDR3: CASSEWGLASYEQYF

V: TRBV7-2
CDR3: CASSLGLAGALEQFF

V: TRBV19
CDR3: CASTPRGGESTDTQYF

V: TRBV7-8
CDR3: CASSLSGTITDTQYF

V: TRBV19
CDR3: CASSIREGYNEQFF

V: TRBV7-8
CDR3: CASRVGRDNQPQHF

V: TRBV24-1
CDR3: CATSDPLTGLDTGELFF

V: TRBV7-8
CDR3: CASSLVEGGSREQYF

V: TRBV30
CDR3: CAWSVSRTGANSPLHF

V: TRBV3-1/TRBV3-2
CDR3: CASSQDKGRGRGYTF

V: TRBV27
CDR3: CASRGGGLAGGPENEQFF

V: TRBV6-6
CDR3: CASSPIRALQGNYGYTF

V: TRBV7-9
CDR3: CASSFASGGSDTQYF

V: TRBV29-1
CDR3: CSVLKPDRGREAFF

V: TRBV11-2
CDR3: CASSFATTTGELFF

V: TRBV29-1
CDR3: CSVGDASGNTIYF

V: TRBV4-1
CDR3: CASSQGGGGGTEAFF

V: TRBV19
CDR3: CAVRQGNQPQHF

V: TRBV5-1
CDR3: CASSATVGSEKLFF

V: TRBV7-2
CDR3: CASSRYYDVGPNEQFF

V: TRBV2
CDR3: CASRPMGNAYNEQFF

V: TRBV7-2
CDR3: CASSLVLGGLTDTQYF

V: TRBV6-1
CDR3: CASSELGGYGGYTF

V: TRBV29-1
CDR3: CSVEDDRAAYNEQFF

V: TRBV20-1
CDR3: CSASPGRQSEQYF